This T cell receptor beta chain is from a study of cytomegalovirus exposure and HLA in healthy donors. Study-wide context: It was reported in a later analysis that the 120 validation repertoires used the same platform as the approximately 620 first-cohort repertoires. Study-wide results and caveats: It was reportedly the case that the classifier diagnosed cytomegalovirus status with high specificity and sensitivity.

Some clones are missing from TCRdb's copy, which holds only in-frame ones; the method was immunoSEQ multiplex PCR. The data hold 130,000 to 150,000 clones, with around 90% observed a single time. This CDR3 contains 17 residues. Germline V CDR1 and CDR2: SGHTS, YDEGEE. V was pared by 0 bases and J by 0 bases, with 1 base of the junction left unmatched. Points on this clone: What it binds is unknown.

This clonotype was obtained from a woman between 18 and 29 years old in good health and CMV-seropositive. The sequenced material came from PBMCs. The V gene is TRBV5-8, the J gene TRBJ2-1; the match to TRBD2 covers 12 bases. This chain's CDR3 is CASSLGTSGDSYNEQFF. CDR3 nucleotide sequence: TGTGCCAGCAGCTTGGGGACTAGCGGGGACTCCTACAATGAGCAGTTCTTC.